Shown below are 14 T cell receptor beta chains from a single sample sequenced in a study of T cell changes during pregnancy in multiple sclerosis (dated by TCRdb to the late 2010s). Libraries were made using the immunoSEQ multiplex PCR assay. TCRdb limited this immuneACCESS table to in-frame rearrangements with V and J called. A share of clones is missing; checked studies link under half to unresolved V genes, and the rest is unexplained. Here the sample has 65,000 to 95,000 clones; 90% to 95% occur a single time. The leading ten clones occupy more than 0.75% of the sample. This specimen consisted of peripheral blood, obtained in the second trimester of pregnancy. Receptors were obtained from a female donor in good health, enrolled as a control in a pregnancy study.

This clone appeared once. The rearrangement uses TRBV5-1 and TRBJ2-5; maybe TRBD1 (5 bases). V was trimmed by 0 bases and J by 5 bases, leaving 14 bases between them. Looked up from germline, CDR1 is SGHRS and CDR2 is YFSETQ. The CDR3 length is 15 residues. The CDR3 loop reads CASSLEGNIRETQYF. CDR3 coding DNA: TGCGCCAGCAGCTTGGAGGGGAATATTCGGGAGACCCAGTACTTC.

This clone was observed once. The rearrangement links TRBV5-1 to TRBJ1-2; D gene ambiguous. V gave up 5 bases and J gave up 0 bases, with 20 bases separating them. The CDR3 consists of 17 residues. Germline values: CDR1 SGHRS, CDR2 YFSETQ. The CDR3 loop is CASRHTLGQTANYGYTF. CDR3 coding DNA: TGCGCCAGCAGACATACCCTTGGGCAGACCGCTAACTATGGCTACACCTTC.

Here the CDR3 DNA reads TGTGCCAGCAGTGTCGGGGGGGGTAGGGATACGCAGTATTTT. Encoded protein: CASSVGGGRDTQYF. The chain combines TRBV2 with TRBJ2-3; TRBD2 aligns across 8 bases. V lost 4 bases, J lost 6 bases, and 6 bases stayed unmatched. The CDR3 has 14 amino acids. CDR1 is SNHLY, CDR2 FYNNEI, per germline.

This sequence joins TRBV4-1 and TRBJ1-6, with 9 bases that match TRBD1. The CDR3 totals 15 residues. V lost 2 bases and J lost 7; bases outside the gene matches: 3. CDR1 is MGHRA, CDR2 YSYEKL, per germline. In DNA, the CDR3 is TGCGCCAGCAGCCAATGGACAGGGGACAATTCACCCCTCCACTTT. It encodes CASSQWTGDNSPLHF.

CDR3 in DNA: TGTGCCAGCAGCTTGGGGCGGGTACTCTATGGCTACACCTTC. Encoded protein: CASSLGRVLYGYTF. The chain combines TRBV5-6 with TRBJ1-2; no definite D call. V was pared by 0 bases and J by 4 bases, with 10 bases between. Germline CDR1 SGHDT, CDR2 YYEEEE. The CDR3 totals 14 residues.

The chain joins TRBV2 to TRBJ1-2; 8 positions agree with TRBD1. Germline V gene lookup returns CDR1 SNHLY and CDR2 FYNNEI. This CDR3 spans 12 amino acids. The junction had 1 base not matched to a gene; V was cut back by 6 bases and J by 4 bases. This chain's CDR3 is CASRDRGYGYTF. CDR3 DNA: TGTGCCAGCAGAGACAGGGGCTATGGCTACACCTTC.

The J gene is TRBJ2-1, the V gene TRBV28; 8 positions match TRBD2. CDR1 and CDR2 (germline): MDHEN, SYDVKM. The CDR3 totals 14 residues. V was clipped by 3 bases and J by 4 bases; unmatched bases: 2. The CDR3 here is CASSLGGRYNEQFF. As DNA, the CDR3 is TGTGCCAGCAGTTTGGGCGGGAGGTACAATGAGCAGTTCTTC.

CDR3 bases: TGTGCCAGCAGTTCCGGACAGGGATTCAATGAGCAGTTCTTC. Its translation: CASSSGQGFNEQFF. The V and J genes are TRBV6-6 and TRBJ2-1; 8 bases align to TRBD1. Germline trimming cut 4 bases from V and 6 bases from J; bases unmatched to any gene: 5. CDR1 is MNHNY, CDR2 SVGAGI, per germline (reference sequence). The CDR3 contains 14 residues.

The rearrangement joins TRBV29-1 to TRBJ2-3; TRBD1 is a possible D gene (8 bases). This CDR3 has 16 residues. Deletions cut 5 bases from V and 1 base from J, with 19 bases between. Germline CDR1 reads SQVTM; CDR2 reads ANQGSEA. The CDR3 bases are TGCAGCGTTATTGGGGGGGACAGGTTAGGCACAGATACGCAGTATTTT. Translating gives CSVIGGDRLGTDTQYF.

The V and J genes are TRBV7-9 and TRBJ2-5; TRBD2 might be the D (6 bases). Per germline, CDR1 SEHNR and CDR2 FQNEAQ (reference sequence). Deletions cut 1 base from V and 5 bases from J, with 11 bases between. This CDR3 contains 14 residues. CDR3 sequence reads: CASSLGGGVETQYF. The DNA of the CDR3 is TGTGCCAGCAGCTTAGGGGGAGGCGTGGAGACCCAGTACTTC.

The chain is built from TRBV2 and TRBJ1-1, with 9 positions matching TRBD1. After removal of 3 bases from V and 5 bases from J, the junction contained 4 bases not matched to a gene. The CDR3 extends over 14 amino acids. From germline, CDR1 is SNHLY and CDR2 FYNNEI. The CDR3 DNA sequence: TGTGCCAGCAGTGACTTGACAGGGGGTACTGAAGCTTTCTTT. This gives the protein CASSDLTGGTEAFF.

The chain joins TRBV6-6 to TRBJ2-1, with 7 bases matching TRBD2. The ends lost 6 bases at V and 9 bases at J; junction bases unmatched: 11. The germline V gene encodes CDR1 MNHNY and CDR2 SVGAGI (reference sequence). There are 14 residues in the CDR3. The CDR3 nucleotides read TGTGCCAGCAGCCGACCCGGGACTACGATTGAGCAGTTCTTC. Its translation is CASSRPGTTIEQFF.

This rearrangement joins TRBV2 to TRBJ1-4; D is perhaps TRBD1 (6 bases). Germline V lookup: CDR1 SNHLY, CDR2 FYNNEI. The CDR3 has 15 residues. With 4 bases removed from V and 8 bases from J, the gap between germline ends came to 17 bases. In DNA, the CDR3 is TGTGCCAGCAGTGGGGTTGCAGGGGTAGGGGAAAAACTGTTTTTT. Protein product: CASSGVAGVGEKLFF.

This clone was detected only once. The chain employs TRBV4-1 and TRBJ1-2; TRBD1 aligns across 8 bases. The germline CDR1 and CDR2 sequences are MGHRA and YSYEKL. J was trimmed by 5 bases and V by 1 base; bases with no gene match: 6. This CDR3 has 15 residues. As DNA, the CDR3 is TGCGCCAGCAGCCAAGTGGCCAGGGGGCGTTATGGCTACACCTTC. Amino acids: CASSQVARGRYGYTF.